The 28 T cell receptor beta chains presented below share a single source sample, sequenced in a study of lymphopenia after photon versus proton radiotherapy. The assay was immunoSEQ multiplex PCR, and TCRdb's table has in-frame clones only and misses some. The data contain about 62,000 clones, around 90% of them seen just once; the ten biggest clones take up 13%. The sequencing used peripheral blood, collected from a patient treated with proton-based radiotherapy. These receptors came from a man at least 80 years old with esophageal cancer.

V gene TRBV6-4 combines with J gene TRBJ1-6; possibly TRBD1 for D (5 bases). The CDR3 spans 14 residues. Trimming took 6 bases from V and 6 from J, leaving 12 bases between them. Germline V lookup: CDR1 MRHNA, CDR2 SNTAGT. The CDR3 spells CASRTGTANSPLHF. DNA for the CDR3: TGTGCCAGCAGGACCGGGACGGCTAATTCACCCCTCCACTTT.

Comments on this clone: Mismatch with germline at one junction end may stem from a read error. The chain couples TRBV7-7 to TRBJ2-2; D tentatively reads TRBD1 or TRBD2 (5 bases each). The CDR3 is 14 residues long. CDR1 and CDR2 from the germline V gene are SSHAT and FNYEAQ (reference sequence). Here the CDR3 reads CASRPGTSAGELFF. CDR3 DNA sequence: TGTGCTAGCAGACCTGGGACCTCCGCCGGGGAGCTGTTTTTT.

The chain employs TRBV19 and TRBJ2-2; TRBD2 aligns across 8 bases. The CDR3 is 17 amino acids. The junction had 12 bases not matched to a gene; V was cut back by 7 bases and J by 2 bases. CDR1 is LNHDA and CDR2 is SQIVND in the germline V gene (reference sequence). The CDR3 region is CASIPTTLAGNTGELFF. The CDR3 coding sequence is TGTGCCAGTATCCCCACCACCCTAGCGGGCAACACCGGGGAGCTGTTTTTT.

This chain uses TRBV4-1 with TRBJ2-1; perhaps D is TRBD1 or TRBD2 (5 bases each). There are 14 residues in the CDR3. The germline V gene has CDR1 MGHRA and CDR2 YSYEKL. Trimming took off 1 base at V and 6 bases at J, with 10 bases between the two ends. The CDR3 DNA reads TGCGCCAGCAGCCAAGGGCGAGGGGTCAATGAGCAGTTCTTC. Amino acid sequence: CASSQGRGVNEQFF.

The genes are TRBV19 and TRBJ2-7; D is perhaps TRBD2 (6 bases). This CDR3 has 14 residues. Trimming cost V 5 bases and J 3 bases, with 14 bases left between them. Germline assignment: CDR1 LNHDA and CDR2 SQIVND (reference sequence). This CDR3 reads CASSHSGENYEQYF. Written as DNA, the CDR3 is TGTGCCAGTAGTCACTCGGGAGAGAACTACGAGCAGTACTTC.

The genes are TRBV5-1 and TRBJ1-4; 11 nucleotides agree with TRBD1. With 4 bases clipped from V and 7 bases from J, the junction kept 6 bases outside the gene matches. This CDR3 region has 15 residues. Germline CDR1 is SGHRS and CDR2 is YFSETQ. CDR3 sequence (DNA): TGCGCCAGCAGCCGGACAGGGGGCGACTTTGAAAAACTGTTTTTT. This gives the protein CASSRTGGDFEKLFF.

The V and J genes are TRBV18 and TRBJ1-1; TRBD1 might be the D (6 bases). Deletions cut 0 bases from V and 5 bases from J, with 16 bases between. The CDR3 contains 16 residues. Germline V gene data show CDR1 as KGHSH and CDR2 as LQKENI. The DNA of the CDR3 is TGTGCCAGCTCACCACCGGTTTCAGGGGTGCGGACTGAAGCTTTCTTT. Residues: CASSPPVSGVRTEAFF.

CDR3 DNA sequence: TGCGCCAGCACCGGGACAGCCACTCACCCCGAGAGGGGCTACACCTTC. Translation gives CASTGTATHPERGYTF. This sequence joins TRBV10-1 and TRBJ1-2; 7 bases line up with TRBD1. V was pared by 7 bases and J by 8 bases, with 19 bases of the junction left unmatched. The CDR3 covers 16 residues. CDR1 is WNHNN, CDR2 SYGVQD, per germline (reference sequence).

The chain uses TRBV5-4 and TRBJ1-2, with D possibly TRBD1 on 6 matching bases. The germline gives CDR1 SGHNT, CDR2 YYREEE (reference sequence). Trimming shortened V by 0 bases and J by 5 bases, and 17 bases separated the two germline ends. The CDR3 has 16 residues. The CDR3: CASSLEQGIASYGYTF. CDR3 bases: TGTGCCAGCAGCTTGGAACAGGGAATTGCTTCGTATGGCTACACCTTC.

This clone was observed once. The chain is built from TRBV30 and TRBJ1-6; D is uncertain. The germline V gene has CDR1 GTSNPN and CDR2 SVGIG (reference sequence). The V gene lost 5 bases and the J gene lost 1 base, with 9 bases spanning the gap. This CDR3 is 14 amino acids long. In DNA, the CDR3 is TGTGCCTGGGGTAAGGGATCCTATAATTCACCCCTCCACTTT. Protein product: CAWGKGSYNSPLHF.

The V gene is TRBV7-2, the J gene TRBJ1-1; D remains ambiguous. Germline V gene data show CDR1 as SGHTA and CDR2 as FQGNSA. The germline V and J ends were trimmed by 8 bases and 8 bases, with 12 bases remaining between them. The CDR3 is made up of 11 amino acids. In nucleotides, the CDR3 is TGTGCCAGCTCAAATTTGGGGGAAGCTTTCTTT. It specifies CASSNLGEAFF.

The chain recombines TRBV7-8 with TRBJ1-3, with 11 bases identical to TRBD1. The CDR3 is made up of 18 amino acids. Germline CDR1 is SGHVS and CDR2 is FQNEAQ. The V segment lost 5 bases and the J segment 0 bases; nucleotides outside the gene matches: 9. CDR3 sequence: CASSVGTGGPLSGNTIYF. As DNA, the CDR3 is TGTGCCAGCAGCGTCGGGACAGGGGGTCCCCTCTCTGGAAACACCATATATTTT.

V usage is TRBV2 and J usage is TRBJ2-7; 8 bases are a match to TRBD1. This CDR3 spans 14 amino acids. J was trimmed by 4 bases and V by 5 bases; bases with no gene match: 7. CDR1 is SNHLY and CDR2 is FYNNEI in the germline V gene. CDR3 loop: CASSFDRGPYEQYF. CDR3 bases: TGTGCCAGCAGTTTCGACAGGGGCCCTTACGAGCAGTACTTC.

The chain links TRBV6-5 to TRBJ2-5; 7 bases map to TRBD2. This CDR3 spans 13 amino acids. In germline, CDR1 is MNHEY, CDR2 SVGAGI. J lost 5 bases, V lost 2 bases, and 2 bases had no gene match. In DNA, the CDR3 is TGTGCCAGCAGTTACACCGGGGGGGAGACCCAGTACTTC. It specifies CASSYTGGETQYF.

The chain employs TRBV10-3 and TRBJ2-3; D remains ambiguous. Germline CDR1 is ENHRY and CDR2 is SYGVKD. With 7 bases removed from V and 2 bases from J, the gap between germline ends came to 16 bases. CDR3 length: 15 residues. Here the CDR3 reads CAITDSRANTDTQYF. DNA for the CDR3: TGTGCCATCACCGATTCTAGGGCAAACACAGATACGCAGTATTTT.

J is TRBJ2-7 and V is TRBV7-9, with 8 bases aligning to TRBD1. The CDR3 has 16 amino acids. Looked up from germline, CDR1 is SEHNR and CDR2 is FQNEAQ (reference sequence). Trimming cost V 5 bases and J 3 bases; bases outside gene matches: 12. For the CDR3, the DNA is TGTGCCAGCAGCCCTATCCTTGGACAGGGCCGCTACGAGCAGTACTTC. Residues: CASSPILGQGRYEQYF.

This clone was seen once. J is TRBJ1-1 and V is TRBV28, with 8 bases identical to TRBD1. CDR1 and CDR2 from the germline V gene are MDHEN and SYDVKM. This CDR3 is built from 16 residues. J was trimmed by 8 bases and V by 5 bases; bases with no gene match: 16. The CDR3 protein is CASSLVTGGITPEAFF. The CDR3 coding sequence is TGTGCCAGCAGTCTCGTTACAGGGGGAATTACACCCGAAGCTTTCTTT.

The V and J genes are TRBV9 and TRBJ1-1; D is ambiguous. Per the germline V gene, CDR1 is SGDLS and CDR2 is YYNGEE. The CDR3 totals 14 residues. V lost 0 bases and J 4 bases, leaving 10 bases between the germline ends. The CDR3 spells CASSVESGSTEAFF. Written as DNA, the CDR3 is TGTGCCAGCAGCGTAGAATCCGGGAGCACTGAAGCTTTCTTT.

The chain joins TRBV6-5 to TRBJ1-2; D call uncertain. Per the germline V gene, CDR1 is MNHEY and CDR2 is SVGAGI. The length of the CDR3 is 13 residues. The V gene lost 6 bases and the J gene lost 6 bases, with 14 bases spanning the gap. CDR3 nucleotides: TGTGCCAGCAGCCGGACCCGGACGGATGGCTACACCTTC. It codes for CASSRTRTDGYTF.

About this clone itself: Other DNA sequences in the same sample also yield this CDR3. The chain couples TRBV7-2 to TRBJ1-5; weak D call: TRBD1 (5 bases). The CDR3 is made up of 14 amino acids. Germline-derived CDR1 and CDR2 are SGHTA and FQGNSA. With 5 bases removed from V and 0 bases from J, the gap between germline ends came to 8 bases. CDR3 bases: TGTGCCAGCAGCCCTACAGGTAGCAATCAGCCCCAGCATTTT. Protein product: CASSPTGSNQPQHF.

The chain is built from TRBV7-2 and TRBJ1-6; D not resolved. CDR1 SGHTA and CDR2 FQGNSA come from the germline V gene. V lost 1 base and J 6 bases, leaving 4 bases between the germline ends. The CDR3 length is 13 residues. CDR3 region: CASSLGGNSPLHF. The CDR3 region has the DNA TGTGCCAGCAGCTTAGGTGGTAATTCACCCCTCCACTTT.

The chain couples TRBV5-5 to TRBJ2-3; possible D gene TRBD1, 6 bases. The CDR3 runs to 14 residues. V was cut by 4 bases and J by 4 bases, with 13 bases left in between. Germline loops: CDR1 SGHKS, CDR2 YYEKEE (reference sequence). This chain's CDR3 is CASSQGQMPDTQYF. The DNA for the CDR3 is TGTGCCAGCAGCCAAGGACAGATGCCAGATACGCAGTATTTT. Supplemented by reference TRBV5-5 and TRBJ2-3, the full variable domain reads DAGVTQSPTHLIKTRGQQVTLRCSPISGHKSVSWYQQVLGQGPQFIFQYYEKEERGRGNFPDRFSARQFPNYSSELNVNALLLGDSALYLCASSQGQMPDTQYFGPGTRLTVL.

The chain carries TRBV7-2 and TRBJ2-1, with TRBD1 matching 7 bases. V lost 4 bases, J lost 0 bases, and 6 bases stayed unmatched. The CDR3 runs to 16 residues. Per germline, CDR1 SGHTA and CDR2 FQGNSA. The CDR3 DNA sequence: TGTGCCAGCAGCTCAAGGGACAGAAGCTCCTACAATGAGCAGTTCTTC. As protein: CASSSRDRSSYNEQFF.

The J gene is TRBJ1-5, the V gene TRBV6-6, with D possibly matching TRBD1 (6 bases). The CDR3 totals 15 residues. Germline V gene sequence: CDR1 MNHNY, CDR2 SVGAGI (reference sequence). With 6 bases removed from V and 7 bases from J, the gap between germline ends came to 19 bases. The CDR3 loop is CASSRGASLGQPQHF. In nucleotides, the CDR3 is TGTGCCAGCAGCCGGGGGGCCTCATTGGGGCAGCCCCAGCATTTT.

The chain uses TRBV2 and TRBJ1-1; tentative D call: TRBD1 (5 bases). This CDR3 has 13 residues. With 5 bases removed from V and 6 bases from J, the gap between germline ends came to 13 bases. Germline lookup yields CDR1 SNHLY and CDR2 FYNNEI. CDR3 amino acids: CASSWGGASEAFF. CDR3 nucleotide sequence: TGTGCCAGCAGTTGGGGTGGGGCGTCTGAAGCTTTCTTT. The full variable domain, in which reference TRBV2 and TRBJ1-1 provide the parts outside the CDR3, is EPEVTQTPSHQVTQMGQEVILRCVPISNHLYFYWYRQILGQKVEFLVSFYNNEISEKSEIFDDQFSVERPDGSNFTLKIRSTKLEDSAMYFCASSWGGASEAFFGQGTRLTVV.

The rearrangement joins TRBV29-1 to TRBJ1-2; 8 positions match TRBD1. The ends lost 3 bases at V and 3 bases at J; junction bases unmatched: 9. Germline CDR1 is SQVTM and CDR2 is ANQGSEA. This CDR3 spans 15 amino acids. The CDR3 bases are TGCAGCGTTGACCTCTCGGACAGGGTCTACTATGGCTACACCTTC. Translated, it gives CSVDLSDRVYYGYTF. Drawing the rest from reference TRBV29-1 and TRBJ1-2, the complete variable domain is SAVISQKPSRDICQRGTSLTIQCQVDSQVTMMFWYRQQPGQSLTLIATANQGSEATYESGFVIDKFPISRPNLTFSTLTVSNMSPEDSSIYLCSVDLSDRVYYGYTFGSGTRLTVV.

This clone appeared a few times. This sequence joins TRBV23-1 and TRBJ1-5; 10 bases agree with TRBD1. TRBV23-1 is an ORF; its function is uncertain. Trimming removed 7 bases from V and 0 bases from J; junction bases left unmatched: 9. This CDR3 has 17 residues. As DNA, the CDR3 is TGCGCCAGCACCGGGACAGGGGACCCAAATAGCAATCAGCCCCAGCATTTT. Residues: CASTGTGDPNSNQPQHF.

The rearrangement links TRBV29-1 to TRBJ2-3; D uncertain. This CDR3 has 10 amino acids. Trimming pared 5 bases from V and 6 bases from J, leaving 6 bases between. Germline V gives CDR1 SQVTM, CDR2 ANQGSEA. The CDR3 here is CSVQLDTQYF. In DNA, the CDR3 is TGCAGCGTTCAATTGGATACGCAGTATTTT.